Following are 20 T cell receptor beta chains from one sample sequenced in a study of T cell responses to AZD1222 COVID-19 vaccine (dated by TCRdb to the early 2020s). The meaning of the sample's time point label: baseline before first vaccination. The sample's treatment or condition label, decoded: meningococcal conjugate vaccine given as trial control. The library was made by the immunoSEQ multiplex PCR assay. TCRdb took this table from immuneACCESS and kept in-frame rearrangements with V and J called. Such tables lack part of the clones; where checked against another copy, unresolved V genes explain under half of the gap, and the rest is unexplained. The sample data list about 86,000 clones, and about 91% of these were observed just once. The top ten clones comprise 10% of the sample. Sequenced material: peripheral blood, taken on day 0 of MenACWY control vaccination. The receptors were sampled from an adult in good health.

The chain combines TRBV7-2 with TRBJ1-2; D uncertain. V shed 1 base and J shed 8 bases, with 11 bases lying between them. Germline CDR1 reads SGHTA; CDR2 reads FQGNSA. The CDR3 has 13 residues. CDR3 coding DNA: TGTGCCAGCAGCTTAGACAGCCCCCAGGGCTACACCTTC. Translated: CASSLDSPQGYTF. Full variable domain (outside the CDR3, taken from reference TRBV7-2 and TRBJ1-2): GAGVSQSPSNKVTEKGKDVELRCDPISGHTALYWYRQSLGQGLEFLIYFQGNSAPDKSGLPSDRFSAERTGGSVSTLTIQRTQQEDSAVYLCASSLDSPQGYTFGSGTRLTVV.

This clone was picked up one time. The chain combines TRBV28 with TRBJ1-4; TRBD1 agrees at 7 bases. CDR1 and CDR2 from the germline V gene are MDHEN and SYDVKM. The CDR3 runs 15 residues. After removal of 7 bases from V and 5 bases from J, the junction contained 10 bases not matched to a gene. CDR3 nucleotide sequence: TGTGCCAGCATATCTGCCGGGACAGTCAATGAAAAACTGTTTTTT. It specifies CASISAGTVNEKLFF.

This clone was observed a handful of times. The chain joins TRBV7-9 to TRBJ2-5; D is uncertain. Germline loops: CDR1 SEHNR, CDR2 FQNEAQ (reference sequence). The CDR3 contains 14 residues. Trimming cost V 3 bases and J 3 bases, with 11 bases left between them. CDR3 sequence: CASSFWGLEETQYF. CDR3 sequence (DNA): TGTGCCAGCAGCTTTTGGGGTTTGGAAGAGACCCAGTACTTC.

CDR3 coding DNA: TGTGCCAGCAGCTTGGGTAGGGATGGCTACACCTTC. Translating gives CASSLGRDGYTF. The V and J genes are TRBV11-1 and TRBJ1-2; D unclear. Trimming pared 3 bases from V and 6 bases from J, leaving 8 bases between. Germline CDR1 is SGHAT and CDR2 is FQDESV (reference sequence). The CDR3 runs 12 residues.

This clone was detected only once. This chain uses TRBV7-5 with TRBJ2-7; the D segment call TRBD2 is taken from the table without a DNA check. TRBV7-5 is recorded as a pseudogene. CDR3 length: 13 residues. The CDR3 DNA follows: TGTGTCGGGTCCCGGGGGGGCACCTACGAGCAGTACTTC. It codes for CVGSRGGTYEQYF.

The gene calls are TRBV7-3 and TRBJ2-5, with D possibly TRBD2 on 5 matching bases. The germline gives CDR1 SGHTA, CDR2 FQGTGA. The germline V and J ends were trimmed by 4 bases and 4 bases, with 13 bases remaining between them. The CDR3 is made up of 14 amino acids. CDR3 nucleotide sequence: TGTGCCAGCAGCTCCCTGGGTGGAGGAGAGACCCAGTACTTC. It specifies CASSSLGGGETQYF.

The CDR3, as DNA: TGTGCCAGCAGTGAAATCGGGTACCAAGAGACCCAGTACTTC. Its protein product is CASSEIGYQETQYF. The chain employs TRBV25-1 and TRBJ2-5; D gene ambiguous. CDR3 length: 14 residues. The V end was cut by 2 bases, the J end by 0 bases, with 7 bases between. Germline CDR1 reads MGHDK; CDR2 reads SYGVNS.

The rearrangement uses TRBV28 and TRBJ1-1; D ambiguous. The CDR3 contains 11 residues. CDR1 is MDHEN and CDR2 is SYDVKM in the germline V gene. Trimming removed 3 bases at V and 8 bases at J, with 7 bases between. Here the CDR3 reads CASSFEREAFF. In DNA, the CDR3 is TGTGCCAGCAGTTTTGAAAGAGAAGCTTTCTTT. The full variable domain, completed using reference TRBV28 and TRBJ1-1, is DVKVTQSSRYLVKRTGEKVFLECVQDMDHENMFWYRQDPGLGLRLIYFSYDVKMKEKGDIPEGYSVSREKKERFSLILESASTNQTSMYLCASSFEREAFFGQGTRLTVV.

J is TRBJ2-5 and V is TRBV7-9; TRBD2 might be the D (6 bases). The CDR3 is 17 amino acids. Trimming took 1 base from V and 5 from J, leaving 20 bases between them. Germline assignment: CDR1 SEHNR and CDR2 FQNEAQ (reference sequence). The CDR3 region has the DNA TGTGCCAGCAGCTTAGATGGGGCGGCCCTAGGAGGGGAGACCCAGTACTTC. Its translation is CASSLDGAALGGETQYF.

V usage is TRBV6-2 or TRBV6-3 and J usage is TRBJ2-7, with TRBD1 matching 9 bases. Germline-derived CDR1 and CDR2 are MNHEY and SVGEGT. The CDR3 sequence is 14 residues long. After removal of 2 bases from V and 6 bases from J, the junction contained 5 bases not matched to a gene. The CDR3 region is CASSYGTGRSEQYF. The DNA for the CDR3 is TGTGCCAGCAGTTACGGGACAGGGAGGTCCGAGCAGTACTTC.

CDR3 amino acids: CASSLGHQETQYF. In nucleotides, the CDR3 is TGTGCCAGCTCACTGGGACACCAAGAGACCCAGTACTTC. The V gene is TRBV18, the J gene TRBJ2-5; either TRBD1 or TRBD2 may supply D (5 bases each). CDR3 length equals 13 residues. V lost 4 bases to trimming and J lost 0 bases, with 6 bases between them. Germline assignment: CDR1 KGHSH and CDR2 LQKENI.

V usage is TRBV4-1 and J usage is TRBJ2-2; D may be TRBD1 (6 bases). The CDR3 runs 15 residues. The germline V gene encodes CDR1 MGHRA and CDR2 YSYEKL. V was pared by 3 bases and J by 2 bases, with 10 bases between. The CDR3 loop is CASSQQGRNTGELFF. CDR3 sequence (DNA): TGCGCCAGCAGCCAGCAGGGGCGCAACACCGGGGAGCTGTTTTTT.

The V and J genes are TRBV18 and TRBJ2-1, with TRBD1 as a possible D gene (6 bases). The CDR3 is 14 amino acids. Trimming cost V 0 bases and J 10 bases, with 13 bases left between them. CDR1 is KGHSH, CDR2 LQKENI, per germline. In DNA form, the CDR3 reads TGTGCCAGCTCACCACCGGTTGGGACAACCGAGCAGTTCTTC. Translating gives CASSPPVGTTEQFF.

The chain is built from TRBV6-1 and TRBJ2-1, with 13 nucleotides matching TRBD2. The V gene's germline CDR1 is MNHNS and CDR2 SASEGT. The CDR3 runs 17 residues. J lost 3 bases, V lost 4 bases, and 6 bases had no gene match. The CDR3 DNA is TGTGCCAGCAGTGCGGGACTAGCGGGGCTAAACTACAATGAGCAGTTCTTC. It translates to CASSAGLAGLNYNEQFF.

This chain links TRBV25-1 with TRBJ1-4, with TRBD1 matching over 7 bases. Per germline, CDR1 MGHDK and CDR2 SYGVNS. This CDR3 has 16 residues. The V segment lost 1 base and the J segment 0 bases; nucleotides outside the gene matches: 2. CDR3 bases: TGTGCCAGCAGTGAATTCAGGGGGGCAACTAATGAAAAACTGTTTTTT. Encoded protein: CASSEFRGATNEKLFF.

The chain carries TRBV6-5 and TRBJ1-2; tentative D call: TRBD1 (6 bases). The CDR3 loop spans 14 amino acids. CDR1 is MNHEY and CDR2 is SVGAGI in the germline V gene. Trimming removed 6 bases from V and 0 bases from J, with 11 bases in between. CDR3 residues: CASRNREANYGYTF. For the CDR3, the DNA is TGTGCCAGCAGAAACAGGGAGGCTAACTATGGCTACACCTTC.

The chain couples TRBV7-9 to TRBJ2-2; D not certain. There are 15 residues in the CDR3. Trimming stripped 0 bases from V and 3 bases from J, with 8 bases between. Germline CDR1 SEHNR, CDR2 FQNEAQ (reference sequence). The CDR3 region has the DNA TGTGCCAGCAGCTTAGCGCTTGGGGACACCGGGGAGCTGTTTTTT. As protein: CASSLALGDTGELFF. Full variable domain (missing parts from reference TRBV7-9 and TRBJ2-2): DTGVSQNPRHKITKRGQNVTFRCDPISEHNRLYWYRQTLGQGPEFLTYFQNEAQLEKSRLLSDRFSAERPKGSFSTLEIQRTEQGDSAMYLCASSLALGDTGELFFGEGSRLTVL.

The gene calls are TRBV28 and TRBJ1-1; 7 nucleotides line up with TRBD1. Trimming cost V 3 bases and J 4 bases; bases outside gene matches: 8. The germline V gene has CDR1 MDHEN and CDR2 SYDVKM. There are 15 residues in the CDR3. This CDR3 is CASSLRRTGLTEAFF. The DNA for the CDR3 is TGTGCCAGCAGTTTGAGGCGGACAGGCCTCACTGAAGCTTTCTTT.

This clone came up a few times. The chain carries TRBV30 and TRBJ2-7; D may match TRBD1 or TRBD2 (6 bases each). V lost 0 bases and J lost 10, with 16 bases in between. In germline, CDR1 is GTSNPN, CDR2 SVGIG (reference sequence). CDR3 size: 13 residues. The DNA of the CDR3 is TGTGCCTGGAGTGTGAGGGGGGTATCATTCCAGTACTTC. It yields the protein CAWSVRGVSFQYF.

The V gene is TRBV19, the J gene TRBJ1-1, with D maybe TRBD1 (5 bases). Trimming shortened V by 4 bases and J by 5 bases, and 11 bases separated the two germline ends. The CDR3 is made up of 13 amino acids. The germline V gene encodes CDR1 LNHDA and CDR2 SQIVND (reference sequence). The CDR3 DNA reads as TGTGCCAGTAGTAGGTCAGGGAGGACTGAAGCTTTCTTT. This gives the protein CASSRSGRTEAFF.